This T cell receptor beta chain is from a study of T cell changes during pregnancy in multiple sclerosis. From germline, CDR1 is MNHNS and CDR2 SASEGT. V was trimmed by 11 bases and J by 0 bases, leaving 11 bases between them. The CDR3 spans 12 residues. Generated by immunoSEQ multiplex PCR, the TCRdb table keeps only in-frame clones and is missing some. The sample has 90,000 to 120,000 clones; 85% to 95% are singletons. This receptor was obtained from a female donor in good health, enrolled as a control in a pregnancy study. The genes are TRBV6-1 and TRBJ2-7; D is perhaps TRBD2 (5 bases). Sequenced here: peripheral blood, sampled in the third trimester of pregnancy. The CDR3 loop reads CAGGGYSYEQYF. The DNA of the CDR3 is TGTGCCGGAGGTGGATACTCCTACGAGCAGTACTTC.